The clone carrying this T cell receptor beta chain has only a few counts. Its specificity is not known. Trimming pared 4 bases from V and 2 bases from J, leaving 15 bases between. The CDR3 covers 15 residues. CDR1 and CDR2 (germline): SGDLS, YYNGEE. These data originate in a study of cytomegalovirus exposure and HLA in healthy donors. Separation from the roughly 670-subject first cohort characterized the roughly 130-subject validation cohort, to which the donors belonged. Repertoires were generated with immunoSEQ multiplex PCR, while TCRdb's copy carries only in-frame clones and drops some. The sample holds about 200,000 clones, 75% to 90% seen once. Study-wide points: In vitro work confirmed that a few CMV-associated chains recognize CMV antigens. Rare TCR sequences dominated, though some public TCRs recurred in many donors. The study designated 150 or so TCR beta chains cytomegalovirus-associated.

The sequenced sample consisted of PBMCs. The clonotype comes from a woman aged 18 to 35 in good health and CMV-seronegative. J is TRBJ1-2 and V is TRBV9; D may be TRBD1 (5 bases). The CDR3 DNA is TGTGCCAGCAGCAATTACCGGGACCCAAACTATGGCTACACCTTC. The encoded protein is CASSNYRDPNYGYTF.